The subject of this entry is one TCR beta chain. As yet, its antigen is unknown. The record originates from a study of Ad26.COV2.S vaccination and SARS-CoV-2 variants. Study overall: Donor was in the COV1001 Ad26.COV2.S trial arm.

Sequencing was performed with immunoSEQ multiplex PCR; in TCRdb, only in-frame clones are kept and a portion is missing. The table lists roughly 500,000 clones, roughly 87% of them singletons. As for treatment: some 19 received Ad26.COV2.S at low or high dose, single or two shots; about five received placebo; per-sample allocation not given. Specimens were obtained on day 63 following the first vaccine or placebo injection. The study, taken as a whole, reports: Relative to placebo recipients, vaccine recipients exhibited elevated spike-specific TCR breadth. Substantial breadth in spike-specific CD8+ and CD4+ T cell responses was reportedly seen after vaccination.

Germline lookup yields CDR1 ENHRY and CDR2 SYGVKD. There are 13 residues in the CDR3. With 6 bases clipped from V and 7 bases from J, the junction kept 7 bases outside the gene matches. The chain is built from TRBV10-3 and TRBJ1-2; TRBD1 matches 8 bases. The sequencing used peripheral blood, collected in a trial of Ad26.COV2.S vaccine versus placebo. The sequence was obtained from a person between 18 and 60 years old who received the Ad26.COV2.S COVID-19 vaccine or a placebo. This CDR3 reads CAISGSGGGGYTF. The DNA for the CDR3 is TGTGCCATCAGCGGGTCAGGGGGCGGTGGCTACACCTTC.